A selection of T cell receptor beta chains follows, all from one sample in a study of CXCR3-negative and CXCR3-positive naive CD8 T cells. For each CDR3 protein, TCRdb gives one entry from its re-call of the 5' RACE reads, without DNA. In total, the table holds approximately 88,000 distinct CDR3 sequences. Sequencing was performed on naive CXCR3- CD8+ T cells from blood. The receptor source for this set is a human donor in good health. Some clones in this sample may be carry-over from other donors' samples. The CDR3 runs from the conserved cysteine through the conserved F or W.

v_call: TRBV11-2
j_call: TRBJ1-2
cdr3_aa: CASSLDKGLLANYGYTF

v_call: TRBV6-5
j_call: TRBJ2-1
cdr3_aa: CASSPGTGDYNEQFF

v_call: TRBV11-3
j_call: TRBJ2-1
cdr3_aa: CASSQGENNEQFF

v_call: TRBV7-6
j_call: TRBJ2-1
cdr3_aa: CASSPGTSGSYEQFF

v_call: TRBV6-6
j_call: TRBJ2-7
cdr3_aa: CASSYSSRAGYEQYF

v_call: TRBV20-1
j_call: TRBJ2-7
cdr3_aa: CSARARMISYEQYF

v_call: TRBV6-5
j_call: TRBJ2-2
cdr3_aa: CASSSRGTGDPGELFF

v_call: TRBV5-6
j_call: TRBJ2-7
cdr3_aa: CASSKTGPYEQYF

v_call: TRBV28
j_call: TRBJ2-7
cdr3_aa: CASSLDMAGGLDEQYF

v_call: TRBV18
j_call: TRBJ2-7
cdr3_aa: CASSPRTSGTYEQYF

v_call: TRBV11-2
j_call: TRBJ2-2
cdr3_aa: CASSLEGPHSGQLFF

v_call: TRBV6-5
j_call: TRBJ2-7
cdr3_aa: CASSYSRVTYEQYF

v_call: TRBV13
j_call: TRBJ1-1
cdr3_aa: CASSRTGGDTEAFF

v_call: TRBV5-1
j_call: TRBJ1-2
cdr3_aa: CASSLAVVGEDYGYTF

v_call: TRBV7-9
j_call: TRBJ2-7
cdr3_aa: CASSSQGIEQYF

v_call: TRBV28
j_call: TRBJ2-7
cdr3_aa: CASSPLGTEFLYEQYF

v_call: TRBV12-3/TRBV12-4
j_call: TRBJ2-7
cdr3_aa: CASSSSGGADEQYF

v_call: TRBV4-1
j_call: TRBJ2-3
cdr3_aa: CASTGFLQGFADTQYF

v_call: TRBV6-2/TRBV6-3
j_call: TRBJ1-1
cdr3_aa: CASSLYTEAFF

v_call: TRBV27
j_call: TRBJ2-1
cdr3_aa: CASAPGENMYNEQFF

v_call: TRBV5-5
j_call: TRBJ2-5
cdr3_aa: CASSFHRAERETQYF

v_call: TRBV9
j_call: TRBJ2-7
cdr3_aa: CASSVGQSYEQYF

v_call: TRBV6-6
j_call: TRBJ2-7
cdr3_aa: CASSYSPGLDEQYF

v_call: TRBV20-1
j_call: TRBJ2-7
cdr3_aa: CSARDASGPYEQYF

v_call: TRBV28
j_call: TRBJ2-7
cdr3_aa: CASSTDGPYEQYF

v_call: TRBV29-1
j_call: TRBJ2-1
cdr3_aa: CSGDRGHQNEQFF

v_call: TRBV27
j_call: TRBJ2-1
cdr3_aa: CASTPKWSVWVNEQFF

v_call: TRBV7-8
j_call: TRBJ2-7
cdr3_aa: CASSLVGQLKLYEQYF

v_call: TRBV7-9
j_call: TRBJ2-7
cdr3_aa: CASSPPATSNEQYF

v_call: TRBV7-2
j_call: TRBJ2-2
cdr3_aa: CASNTWGLADTGELFF